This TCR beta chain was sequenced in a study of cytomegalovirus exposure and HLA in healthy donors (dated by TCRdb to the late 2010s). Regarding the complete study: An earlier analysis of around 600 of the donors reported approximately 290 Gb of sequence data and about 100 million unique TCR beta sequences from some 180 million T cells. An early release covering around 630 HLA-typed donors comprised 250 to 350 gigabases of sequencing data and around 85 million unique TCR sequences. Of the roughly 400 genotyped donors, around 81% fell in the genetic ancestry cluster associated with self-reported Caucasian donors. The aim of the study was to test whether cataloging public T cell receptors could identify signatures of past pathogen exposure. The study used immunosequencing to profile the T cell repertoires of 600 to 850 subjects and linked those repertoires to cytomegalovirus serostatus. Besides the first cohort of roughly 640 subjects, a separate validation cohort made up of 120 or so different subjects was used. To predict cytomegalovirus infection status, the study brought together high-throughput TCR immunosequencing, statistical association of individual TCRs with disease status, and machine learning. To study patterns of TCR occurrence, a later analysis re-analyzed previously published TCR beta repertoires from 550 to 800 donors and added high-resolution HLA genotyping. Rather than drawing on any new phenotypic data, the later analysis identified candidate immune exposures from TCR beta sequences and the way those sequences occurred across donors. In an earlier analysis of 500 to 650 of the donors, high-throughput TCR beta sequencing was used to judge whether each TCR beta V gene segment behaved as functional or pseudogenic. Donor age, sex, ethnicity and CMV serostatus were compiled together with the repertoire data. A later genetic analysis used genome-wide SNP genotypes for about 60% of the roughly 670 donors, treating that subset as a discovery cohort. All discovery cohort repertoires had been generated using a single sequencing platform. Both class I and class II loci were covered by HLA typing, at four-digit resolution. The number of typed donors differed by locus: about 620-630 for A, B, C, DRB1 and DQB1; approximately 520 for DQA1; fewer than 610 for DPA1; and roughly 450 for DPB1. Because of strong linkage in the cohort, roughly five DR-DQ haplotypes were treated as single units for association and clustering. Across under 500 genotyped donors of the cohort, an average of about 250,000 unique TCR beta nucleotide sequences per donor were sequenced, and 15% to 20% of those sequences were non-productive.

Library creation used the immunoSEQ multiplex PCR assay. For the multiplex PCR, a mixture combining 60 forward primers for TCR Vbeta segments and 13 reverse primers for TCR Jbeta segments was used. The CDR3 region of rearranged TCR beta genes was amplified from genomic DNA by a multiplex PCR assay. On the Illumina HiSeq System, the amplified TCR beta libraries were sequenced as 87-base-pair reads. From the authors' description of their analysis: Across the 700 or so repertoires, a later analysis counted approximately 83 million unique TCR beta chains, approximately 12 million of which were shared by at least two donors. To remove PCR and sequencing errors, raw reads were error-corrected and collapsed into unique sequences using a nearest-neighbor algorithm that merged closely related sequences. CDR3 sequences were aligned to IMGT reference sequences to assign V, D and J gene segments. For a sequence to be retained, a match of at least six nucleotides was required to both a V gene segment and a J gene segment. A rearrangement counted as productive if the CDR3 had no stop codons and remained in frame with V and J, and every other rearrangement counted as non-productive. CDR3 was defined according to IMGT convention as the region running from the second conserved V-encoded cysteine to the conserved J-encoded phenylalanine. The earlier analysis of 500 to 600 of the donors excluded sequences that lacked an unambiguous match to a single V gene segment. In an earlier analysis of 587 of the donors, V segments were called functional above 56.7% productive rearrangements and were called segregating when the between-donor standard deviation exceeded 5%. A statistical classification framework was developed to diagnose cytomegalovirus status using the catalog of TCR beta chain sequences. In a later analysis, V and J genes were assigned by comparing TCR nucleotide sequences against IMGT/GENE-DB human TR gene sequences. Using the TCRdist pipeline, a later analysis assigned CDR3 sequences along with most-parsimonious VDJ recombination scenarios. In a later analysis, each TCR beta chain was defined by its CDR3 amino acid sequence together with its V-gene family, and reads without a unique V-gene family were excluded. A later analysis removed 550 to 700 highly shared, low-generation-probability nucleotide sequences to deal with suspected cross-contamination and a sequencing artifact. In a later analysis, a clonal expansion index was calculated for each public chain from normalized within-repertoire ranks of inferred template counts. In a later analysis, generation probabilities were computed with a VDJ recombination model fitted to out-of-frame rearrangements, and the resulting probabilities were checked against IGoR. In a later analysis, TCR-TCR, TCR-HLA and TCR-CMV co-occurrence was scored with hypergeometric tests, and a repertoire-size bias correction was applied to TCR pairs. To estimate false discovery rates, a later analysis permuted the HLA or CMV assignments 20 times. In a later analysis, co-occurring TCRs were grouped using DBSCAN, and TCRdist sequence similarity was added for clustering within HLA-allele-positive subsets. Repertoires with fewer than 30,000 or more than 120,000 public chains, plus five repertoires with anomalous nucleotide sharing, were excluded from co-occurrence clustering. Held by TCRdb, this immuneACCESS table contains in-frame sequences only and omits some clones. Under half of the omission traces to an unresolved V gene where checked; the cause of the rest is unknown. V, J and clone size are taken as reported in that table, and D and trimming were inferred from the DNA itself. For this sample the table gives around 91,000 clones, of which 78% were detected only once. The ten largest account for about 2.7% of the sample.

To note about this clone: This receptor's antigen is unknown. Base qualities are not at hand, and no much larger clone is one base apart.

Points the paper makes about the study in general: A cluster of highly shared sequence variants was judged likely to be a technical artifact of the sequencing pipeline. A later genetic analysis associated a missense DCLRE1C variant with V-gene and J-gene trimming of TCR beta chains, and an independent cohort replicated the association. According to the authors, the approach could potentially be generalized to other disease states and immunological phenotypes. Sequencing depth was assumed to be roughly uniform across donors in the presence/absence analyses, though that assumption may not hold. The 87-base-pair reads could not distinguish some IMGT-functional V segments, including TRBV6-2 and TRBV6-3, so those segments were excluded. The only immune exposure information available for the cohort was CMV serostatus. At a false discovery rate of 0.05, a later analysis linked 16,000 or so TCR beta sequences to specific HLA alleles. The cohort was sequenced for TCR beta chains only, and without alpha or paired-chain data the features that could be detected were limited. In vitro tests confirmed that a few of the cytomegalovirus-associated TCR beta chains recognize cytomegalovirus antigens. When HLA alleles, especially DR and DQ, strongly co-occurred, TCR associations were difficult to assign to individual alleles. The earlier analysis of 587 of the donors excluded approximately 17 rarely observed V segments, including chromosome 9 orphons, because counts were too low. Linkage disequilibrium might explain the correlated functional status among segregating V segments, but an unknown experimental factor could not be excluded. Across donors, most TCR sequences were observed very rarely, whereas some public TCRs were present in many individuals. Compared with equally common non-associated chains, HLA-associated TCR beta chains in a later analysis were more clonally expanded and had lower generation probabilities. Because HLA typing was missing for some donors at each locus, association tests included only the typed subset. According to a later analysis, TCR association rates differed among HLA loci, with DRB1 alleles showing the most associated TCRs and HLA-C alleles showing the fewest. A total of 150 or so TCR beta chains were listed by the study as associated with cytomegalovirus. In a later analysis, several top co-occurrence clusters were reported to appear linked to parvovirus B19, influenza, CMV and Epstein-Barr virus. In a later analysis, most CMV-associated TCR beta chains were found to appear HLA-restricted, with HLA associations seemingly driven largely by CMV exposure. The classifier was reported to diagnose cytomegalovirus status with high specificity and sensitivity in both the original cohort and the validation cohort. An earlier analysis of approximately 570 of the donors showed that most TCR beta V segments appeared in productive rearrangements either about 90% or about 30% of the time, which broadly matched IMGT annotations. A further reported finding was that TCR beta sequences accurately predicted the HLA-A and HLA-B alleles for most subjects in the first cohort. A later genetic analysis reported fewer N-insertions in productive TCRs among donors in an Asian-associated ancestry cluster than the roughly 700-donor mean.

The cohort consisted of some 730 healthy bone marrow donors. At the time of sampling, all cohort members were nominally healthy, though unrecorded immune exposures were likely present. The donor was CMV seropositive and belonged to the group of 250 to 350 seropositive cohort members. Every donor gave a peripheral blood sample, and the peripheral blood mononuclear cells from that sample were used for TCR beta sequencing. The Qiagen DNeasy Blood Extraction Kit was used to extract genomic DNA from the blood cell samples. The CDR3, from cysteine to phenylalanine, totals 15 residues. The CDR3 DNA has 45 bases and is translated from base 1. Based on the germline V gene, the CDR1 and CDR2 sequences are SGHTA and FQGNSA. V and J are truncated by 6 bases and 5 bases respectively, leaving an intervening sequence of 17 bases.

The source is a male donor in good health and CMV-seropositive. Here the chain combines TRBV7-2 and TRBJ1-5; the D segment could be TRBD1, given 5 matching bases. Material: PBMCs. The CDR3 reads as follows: CASSHVVAGHQPQHF. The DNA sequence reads TGTGCCAGCAGTCATGTCGTAGCGGGGCATCAGCCCCAGCATTTT.